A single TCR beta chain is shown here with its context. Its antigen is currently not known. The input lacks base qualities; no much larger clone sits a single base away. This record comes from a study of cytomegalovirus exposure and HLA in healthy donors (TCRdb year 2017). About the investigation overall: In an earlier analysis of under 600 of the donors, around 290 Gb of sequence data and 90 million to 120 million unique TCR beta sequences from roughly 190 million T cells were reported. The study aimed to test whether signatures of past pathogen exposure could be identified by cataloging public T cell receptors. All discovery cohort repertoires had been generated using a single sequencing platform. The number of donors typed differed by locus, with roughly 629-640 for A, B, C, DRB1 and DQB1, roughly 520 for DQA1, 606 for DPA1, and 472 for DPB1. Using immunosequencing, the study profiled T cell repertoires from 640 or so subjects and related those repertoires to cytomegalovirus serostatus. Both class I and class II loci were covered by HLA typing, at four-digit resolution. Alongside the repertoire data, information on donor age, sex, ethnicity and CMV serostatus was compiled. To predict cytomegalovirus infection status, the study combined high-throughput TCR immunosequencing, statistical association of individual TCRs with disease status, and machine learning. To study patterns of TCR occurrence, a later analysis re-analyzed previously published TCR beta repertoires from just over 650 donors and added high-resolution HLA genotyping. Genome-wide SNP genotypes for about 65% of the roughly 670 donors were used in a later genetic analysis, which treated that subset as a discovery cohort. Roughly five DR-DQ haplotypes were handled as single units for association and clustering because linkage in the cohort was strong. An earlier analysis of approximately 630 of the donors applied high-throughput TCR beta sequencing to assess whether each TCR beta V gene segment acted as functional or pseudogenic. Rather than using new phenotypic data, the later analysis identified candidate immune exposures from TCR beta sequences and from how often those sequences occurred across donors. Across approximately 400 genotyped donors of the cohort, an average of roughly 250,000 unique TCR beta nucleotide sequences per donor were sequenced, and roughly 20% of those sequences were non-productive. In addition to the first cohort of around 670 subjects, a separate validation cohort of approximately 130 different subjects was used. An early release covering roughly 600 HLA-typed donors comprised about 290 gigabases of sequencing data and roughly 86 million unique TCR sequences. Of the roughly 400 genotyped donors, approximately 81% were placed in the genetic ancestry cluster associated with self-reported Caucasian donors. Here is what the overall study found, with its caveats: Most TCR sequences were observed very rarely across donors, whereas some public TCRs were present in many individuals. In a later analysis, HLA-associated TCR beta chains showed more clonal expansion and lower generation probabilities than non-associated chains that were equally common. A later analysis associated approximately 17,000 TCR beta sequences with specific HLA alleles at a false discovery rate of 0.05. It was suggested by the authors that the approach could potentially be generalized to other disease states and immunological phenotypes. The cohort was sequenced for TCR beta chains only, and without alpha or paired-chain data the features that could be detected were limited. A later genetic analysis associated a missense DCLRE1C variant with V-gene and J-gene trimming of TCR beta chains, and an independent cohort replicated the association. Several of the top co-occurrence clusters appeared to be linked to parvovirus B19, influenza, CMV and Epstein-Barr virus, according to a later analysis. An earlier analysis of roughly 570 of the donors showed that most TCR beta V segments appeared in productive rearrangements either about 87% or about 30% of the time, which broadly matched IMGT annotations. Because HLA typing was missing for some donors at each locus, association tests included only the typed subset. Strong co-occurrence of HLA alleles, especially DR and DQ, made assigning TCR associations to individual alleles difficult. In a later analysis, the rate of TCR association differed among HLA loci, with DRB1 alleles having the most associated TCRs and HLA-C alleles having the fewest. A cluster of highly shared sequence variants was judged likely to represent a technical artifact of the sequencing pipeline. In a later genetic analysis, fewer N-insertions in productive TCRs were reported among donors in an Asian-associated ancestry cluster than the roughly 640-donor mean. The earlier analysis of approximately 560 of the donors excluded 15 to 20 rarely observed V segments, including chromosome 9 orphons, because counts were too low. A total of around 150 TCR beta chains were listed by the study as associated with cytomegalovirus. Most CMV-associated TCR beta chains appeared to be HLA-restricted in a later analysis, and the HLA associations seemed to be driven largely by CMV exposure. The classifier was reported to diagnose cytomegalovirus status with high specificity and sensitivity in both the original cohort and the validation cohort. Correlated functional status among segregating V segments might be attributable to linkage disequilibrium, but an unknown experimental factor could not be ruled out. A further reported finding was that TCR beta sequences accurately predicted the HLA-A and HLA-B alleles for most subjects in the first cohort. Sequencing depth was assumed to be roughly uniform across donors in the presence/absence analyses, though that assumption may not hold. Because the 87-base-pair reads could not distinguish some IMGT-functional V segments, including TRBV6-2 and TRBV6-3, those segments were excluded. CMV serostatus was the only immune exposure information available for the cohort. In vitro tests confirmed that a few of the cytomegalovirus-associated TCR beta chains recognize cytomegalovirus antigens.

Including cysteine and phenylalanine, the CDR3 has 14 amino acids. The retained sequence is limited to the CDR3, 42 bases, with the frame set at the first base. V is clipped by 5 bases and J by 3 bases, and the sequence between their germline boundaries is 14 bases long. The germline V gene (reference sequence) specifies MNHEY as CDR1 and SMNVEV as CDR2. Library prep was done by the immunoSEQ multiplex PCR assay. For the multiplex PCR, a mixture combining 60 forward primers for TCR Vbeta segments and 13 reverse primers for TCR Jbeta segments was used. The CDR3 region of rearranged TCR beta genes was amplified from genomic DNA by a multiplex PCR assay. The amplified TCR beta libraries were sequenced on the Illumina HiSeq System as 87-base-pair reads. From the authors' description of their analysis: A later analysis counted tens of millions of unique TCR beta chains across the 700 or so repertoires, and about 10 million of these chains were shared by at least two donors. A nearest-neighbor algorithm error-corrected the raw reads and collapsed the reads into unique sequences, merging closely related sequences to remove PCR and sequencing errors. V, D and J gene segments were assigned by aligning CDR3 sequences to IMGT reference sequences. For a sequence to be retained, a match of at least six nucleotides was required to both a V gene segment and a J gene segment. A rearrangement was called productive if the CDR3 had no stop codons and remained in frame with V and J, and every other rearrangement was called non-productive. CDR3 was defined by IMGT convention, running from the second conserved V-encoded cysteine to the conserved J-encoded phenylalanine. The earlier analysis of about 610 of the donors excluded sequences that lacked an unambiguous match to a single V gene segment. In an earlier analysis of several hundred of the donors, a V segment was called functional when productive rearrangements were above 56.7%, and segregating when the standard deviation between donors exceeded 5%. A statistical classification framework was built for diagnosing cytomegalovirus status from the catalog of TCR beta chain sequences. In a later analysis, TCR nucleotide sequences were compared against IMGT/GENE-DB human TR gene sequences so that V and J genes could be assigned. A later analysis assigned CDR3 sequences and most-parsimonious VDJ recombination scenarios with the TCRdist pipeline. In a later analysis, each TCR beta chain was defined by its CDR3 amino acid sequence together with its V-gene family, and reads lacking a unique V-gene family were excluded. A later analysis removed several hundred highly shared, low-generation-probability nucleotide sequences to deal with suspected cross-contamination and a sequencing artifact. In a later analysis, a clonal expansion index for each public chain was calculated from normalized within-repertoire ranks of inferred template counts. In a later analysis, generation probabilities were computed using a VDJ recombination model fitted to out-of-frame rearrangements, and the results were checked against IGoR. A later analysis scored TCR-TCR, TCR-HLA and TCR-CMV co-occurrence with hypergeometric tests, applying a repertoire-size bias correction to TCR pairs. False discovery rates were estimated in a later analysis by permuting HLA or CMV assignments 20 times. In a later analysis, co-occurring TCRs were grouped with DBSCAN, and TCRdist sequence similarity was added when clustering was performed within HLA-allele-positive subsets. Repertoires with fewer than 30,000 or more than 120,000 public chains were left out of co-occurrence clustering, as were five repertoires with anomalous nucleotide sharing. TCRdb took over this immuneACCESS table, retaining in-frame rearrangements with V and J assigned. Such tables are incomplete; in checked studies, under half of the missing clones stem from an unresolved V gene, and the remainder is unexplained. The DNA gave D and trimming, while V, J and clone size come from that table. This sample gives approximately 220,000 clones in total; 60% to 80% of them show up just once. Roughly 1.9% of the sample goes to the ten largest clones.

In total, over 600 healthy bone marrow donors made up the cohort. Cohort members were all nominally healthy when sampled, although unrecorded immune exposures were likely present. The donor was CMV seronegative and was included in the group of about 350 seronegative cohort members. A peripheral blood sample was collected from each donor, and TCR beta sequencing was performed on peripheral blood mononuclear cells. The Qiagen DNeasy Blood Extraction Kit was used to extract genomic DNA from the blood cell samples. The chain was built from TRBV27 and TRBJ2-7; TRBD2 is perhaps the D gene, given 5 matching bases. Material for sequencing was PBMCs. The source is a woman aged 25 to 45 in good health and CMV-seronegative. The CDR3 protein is CASSVHGESYEQYF. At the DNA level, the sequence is TGTGCCAGCAGTGTCCACGGGGAAAGCTACGAGCAGTACTTC.